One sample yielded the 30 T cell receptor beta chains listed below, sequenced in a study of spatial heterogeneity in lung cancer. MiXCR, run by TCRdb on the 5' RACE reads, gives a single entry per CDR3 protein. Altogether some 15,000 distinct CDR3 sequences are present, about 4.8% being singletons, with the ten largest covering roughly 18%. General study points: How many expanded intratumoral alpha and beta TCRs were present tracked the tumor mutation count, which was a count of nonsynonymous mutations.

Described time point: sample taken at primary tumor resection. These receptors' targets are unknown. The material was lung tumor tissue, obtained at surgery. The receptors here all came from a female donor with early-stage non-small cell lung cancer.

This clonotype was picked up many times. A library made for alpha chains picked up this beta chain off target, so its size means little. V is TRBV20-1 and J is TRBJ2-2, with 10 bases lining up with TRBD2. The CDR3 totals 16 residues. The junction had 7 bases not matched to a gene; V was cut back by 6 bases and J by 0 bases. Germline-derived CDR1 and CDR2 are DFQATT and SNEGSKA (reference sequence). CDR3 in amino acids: CSAPLTSGANTGELFF. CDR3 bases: TGCAGTGCCCCCCTTACTAGCGGGGCGAACACCGGGGAGCTGTTTTTT.

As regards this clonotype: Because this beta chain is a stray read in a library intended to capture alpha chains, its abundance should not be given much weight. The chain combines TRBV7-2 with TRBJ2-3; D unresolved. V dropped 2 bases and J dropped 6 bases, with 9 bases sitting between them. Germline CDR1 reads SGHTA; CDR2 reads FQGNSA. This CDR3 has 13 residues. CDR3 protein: CASSLLRGDTQYF. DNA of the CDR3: TGTGCCAGCAGCTTACTGCGTGGGGATACGCAGTATTTT. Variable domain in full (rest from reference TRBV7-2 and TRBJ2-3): GAGVSQSPSNKVTEKGKDVELRCDPISGHTALYWYRQSLGQGLEFLIYFQGNSAPDKSGLPSDRFSAERTGGSVSTLTIQRTQQEDSAVYLCASSLLRGDTQYFGPGTRLTVL.

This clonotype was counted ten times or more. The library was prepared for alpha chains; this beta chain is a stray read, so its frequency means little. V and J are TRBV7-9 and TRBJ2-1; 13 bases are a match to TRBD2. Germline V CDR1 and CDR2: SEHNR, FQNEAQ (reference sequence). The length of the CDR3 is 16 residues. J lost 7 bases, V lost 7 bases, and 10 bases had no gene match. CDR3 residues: CASNLGGTSGANEQFF. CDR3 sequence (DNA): TGTGCCAGCAATCTAGGGGGGACTAGCGGGGCTAATGAGCAGTTCTTC. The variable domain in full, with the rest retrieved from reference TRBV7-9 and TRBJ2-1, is DTGVSQNPRHKITKRGQNVTFRCDPISEHNRLYWYRQTLGQGPEFLTYFQNEAQLEKSRLLSDRFSAERPKGSFSTLEIQRTEQGDSAMYLCASNLGGTSGANEQFFGPGTRLTVL.

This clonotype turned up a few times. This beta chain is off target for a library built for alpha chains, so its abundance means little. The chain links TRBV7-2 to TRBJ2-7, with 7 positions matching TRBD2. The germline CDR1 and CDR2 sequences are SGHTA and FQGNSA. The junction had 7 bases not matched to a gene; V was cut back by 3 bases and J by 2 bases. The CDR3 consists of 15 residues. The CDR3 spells CASSFRAGVAYEQYF. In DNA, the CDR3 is TGTGCCAGCAGCTTTCGGGCGGGGGTAGCCTACGAGCAGTACTTC. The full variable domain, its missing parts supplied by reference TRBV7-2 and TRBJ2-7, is GAGVSQSPSNKVTEKGKDVELRCDPISGHTALYWYRQSLGQGLEFLIYFQGNSAPDKSGLPSDRFSAERTGGSVSTLTIQRTQQEDSAVYLCASSFRAGVAYEQYFGPGTRLTVT.

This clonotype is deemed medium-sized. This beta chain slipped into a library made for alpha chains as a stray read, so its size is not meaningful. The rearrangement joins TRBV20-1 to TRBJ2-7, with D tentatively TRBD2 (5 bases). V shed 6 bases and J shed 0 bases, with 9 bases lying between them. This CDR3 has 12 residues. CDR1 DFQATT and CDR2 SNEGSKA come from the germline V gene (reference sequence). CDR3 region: CSARRGSYEQYF. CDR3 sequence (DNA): TGCAGTGCCCGACGGGGCTCCTACGAGCAGTACTTC.

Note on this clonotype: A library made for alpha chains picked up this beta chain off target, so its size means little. The DNA of the CDR3 is TGTGCCAGCAGTATGGACACCCGGGTTGATGAAAAACTGTTTTTT. As protein: CASSMDTRVDEKLFF. The chain is built from TRBV12-3 or TRBV12-4 and TRBJ1-4, with a weak D call TRBD1 (5 bases). The germline V and J ends were trimmed by 5 bases and 6 bases, with 16 bases remaining between them. This CDR3 has 15 residues.

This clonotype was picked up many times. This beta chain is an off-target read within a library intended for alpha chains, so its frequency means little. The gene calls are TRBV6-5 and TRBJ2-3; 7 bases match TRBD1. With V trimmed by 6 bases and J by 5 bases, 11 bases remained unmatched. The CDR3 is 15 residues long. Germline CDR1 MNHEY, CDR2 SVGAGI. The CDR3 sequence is CASSRQGRLGDTQYF. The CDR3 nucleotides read TGTGCCAGCAGCCGACAGGGAAGGTTAGGAGATACGCAGTATTTT.

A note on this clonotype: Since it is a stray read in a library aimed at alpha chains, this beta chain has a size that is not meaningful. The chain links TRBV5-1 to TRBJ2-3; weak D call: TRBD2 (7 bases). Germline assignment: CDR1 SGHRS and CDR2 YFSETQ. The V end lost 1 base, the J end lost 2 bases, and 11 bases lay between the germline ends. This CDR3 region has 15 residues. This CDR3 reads CASSLNAGATDTQYF. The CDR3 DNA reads TGCGCCAGCAGCTTGAACGCGGGGGCCACAGATACGCAGTATTTT.

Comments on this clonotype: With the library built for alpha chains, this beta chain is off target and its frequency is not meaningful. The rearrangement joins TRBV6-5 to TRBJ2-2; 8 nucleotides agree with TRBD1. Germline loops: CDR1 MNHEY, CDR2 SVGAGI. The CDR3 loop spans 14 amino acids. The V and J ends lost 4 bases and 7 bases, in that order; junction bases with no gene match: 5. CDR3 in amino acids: CASSWTGPGGELFF. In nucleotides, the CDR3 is TGTGCCAGCAGTTGGACAGGGCCGGGCGGGGAGCTGTTTTTT.

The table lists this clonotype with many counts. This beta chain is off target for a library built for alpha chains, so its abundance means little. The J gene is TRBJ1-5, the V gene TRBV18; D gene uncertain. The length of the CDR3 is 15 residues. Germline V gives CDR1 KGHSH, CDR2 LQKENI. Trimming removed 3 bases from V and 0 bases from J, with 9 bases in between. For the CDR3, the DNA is TGTGCCAGCTCACCGGACGGATATAGCAATCAGCCCCAGCATTTT. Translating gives CASSPDGYSNQPQHF.

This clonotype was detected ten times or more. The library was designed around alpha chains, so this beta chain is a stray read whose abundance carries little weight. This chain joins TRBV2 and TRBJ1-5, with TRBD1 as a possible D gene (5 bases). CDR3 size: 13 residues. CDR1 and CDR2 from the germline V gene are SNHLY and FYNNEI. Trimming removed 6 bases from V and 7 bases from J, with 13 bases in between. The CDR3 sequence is CASRWDPRQPQHF. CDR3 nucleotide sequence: TGTGCCAGCAGATGGGACCCCCGACAGCCCCAGCATTTT.

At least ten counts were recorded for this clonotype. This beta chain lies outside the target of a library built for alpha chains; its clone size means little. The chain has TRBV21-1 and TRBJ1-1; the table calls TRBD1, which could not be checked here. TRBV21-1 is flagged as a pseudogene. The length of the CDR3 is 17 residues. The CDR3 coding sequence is TGTGCCAGCAGCAAAGTGCGGGGGGAGCGGATGAACACTGAAGCTTTCTTT. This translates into CASSKVRGERMNTEAFF.

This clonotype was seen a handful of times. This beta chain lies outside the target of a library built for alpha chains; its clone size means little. In nucleotides, the CDR3 is TGCAGTGCTAGTCGAGCAAGGAGCGGATACACTGAAGCTTTCTTT. This encodes CSASRARSGYTEAFF. V is TRBV20-1 and J is TRBJ1-1; no definite D call. The CDR3 spans 15 residues. Germline lookup yields CDR1 DFQATT and CDR2 SNEGSKA (reference sequence). Trimming left V 3 bases short and J 3 bases short, with 17 bases between.

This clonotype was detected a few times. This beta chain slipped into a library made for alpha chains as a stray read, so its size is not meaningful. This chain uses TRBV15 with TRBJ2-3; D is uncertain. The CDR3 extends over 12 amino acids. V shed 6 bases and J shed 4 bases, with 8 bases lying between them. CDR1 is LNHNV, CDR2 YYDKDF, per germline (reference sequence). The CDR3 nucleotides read TGTGCCACCAGTTATAGCCCAGATACGCAGTATTTT. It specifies CATSYSPDTQYF.

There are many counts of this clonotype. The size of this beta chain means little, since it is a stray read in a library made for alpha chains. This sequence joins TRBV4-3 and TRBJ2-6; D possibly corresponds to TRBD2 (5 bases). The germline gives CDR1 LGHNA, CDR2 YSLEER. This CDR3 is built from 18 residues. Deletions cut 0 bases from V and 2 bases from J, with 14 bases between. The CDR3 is CASSQDWAGVAGANVLTF. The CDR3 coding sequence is TGCGCCAGCAGCCAAGATTGGGCCGGGGTCGCTGGGGCCAACGTCCTGACTTTC.

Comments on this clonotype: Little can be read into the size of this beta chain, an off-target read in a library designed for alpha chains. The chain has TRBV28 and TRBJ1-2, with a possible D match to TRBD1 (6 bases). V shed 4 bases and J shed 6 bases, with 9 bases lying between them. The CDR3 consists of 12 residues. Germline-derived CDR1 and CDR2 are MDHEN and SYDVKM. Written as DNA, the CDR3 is TGTGCCAGCAGTTCATACAGGGATGGCTACACCTTC. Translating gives CASSSYRDGYTF.

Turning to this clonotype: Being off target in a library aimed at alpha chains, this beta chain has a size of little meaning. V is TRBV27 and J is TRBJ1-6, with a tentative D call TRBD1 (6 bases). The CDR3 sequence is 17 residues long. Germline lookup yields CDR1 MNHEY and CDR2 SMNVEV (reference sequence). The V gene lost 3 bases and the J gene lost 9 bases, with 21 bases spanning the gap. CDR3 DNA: TGTGCCAGCAGTTTCCTCTCGCGGGGGCCCTATGGTTCACCCCTCCACTTT. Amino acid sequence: CASSFLSRGPYGSPLHF.

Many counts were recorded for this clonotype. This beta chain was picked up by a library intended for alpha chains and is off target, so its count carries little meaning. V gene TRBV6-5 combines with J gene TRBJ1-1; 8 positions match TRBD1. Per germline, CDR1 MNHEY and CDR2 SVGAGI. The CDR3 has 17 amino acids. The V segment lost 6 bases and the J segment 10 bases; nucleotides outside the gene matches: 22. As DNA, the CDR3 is TGTGCCAGCAGGACCGACAGGGGCGGTTTTGACCCCTTCGGAGCTTTCTTT. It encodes CASRTDRGGFDPFGAFF.

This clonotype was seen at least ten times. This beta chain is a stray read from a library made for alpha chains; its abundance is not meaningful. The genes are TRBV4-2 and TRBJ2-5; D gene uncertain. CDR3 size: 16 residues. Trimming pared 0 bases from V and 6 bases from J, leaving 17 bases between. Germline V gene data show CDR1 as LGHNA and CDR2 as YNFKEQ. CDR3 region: CASSQEASPAGQTQYF. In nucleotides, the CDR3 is TGTGCCAGCAGCCAAGAAGCGTCCCCGGCAGGCCAGACCCAGTACTTC.

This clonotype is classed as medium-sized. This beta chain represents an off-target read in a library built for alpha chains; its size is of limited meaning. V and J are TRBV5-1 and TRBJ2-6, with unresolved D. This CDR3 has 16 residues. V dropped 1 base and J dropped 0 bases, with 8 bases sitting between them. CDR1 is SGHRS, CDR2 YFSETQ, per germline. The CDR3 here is CASSLLVDSGANVLTF. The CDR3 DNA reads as TGCGCCAGCAGCTTGTTGGTCGACTCTGGGGCCAACGTCCTGACTTTC. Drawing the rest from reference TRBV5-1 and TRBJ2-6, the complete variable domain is KAGVTQTPRYLIKTRGQQVTLSCSPISGHRSVSWYQQTPGQGLQFLFEYFSETQRNKGNFPGRFSGRQFSNSRSEMNVSTLELGDSALYLCASSLLVDSGANVLTFGAGSRLTVL.

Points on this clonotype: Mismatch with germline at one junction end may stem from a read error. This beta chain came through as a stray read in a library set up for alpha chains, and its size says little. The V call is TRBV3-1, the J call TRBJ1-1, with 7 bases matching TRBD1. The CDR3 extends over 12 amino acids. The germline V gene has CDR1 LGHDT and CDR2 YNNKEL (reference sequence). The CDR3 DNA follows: TGTGCCAGCAGCCTCGGACAGGATGAAGCTCTCTTT. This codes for CASSLGQDEALF.

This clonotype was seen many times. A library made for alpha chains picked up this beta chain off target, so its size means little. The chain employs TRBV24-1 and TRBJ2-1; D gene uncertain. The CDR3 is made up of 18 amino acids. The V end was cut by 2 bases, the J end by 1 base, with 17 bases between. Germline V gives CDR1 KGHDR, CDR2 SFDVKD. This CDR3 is CATSDSHRTAWSYNEQFF. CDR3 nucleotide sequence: TGTGCCACCAGTGATTCACATAGGACCGCGTGGTCCTACAATGAGCAGTTCTTC.

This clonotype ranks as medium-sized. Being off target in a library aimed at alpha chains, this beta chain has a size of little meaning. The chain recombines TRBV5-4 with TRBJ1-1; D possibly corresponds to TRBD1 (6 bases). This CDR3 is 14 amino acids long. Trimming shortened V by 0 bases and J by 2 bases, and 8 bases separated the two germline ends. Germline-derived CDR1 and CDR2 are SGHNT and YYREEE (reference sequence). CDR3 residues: CASSLDGTNTEAFF. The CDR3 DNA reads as TGTGCCAGCAGCTTGGACGGGACAAACACTGAAGCTTTCTTT.

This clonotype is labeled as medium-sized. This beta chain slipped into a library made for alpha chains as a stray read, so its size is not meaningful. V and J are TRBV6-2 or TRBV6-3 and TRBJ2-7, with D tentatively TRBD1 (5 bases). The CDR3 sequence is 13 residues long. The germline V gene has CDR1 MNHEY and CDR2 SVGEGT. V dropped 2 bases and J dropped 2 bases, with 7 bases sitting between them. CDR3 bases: TGTGCCAGCAGTTACAAGGGGACCTACGAGCAGTACTTC. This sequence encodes CASSYKGTYEQYF.

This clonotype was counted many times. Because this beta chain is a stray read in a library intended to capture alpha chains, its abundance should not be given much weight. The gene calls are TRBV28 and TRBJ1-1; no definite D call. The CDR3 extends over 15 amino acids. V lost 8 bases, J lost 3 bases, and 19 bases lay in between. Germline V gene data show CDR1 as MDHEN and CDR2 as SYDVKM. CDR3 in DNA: TGTGCCAGCCGCAGGAGGACCATCGACGACACTGAAGCTTTCTTT. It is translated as CASRRRTIDDTEAFF.

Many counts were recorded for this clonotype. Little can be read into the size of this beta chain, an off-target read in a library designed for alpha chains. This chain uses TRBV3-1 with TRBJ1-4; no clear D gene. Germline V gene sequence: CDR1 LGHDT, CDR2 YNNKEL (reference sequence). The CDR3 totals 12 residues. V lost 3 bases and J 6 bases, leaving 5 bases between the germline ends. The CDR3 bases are TGTGCCAGCAGCCATTGGGATGAAAAACTGTTTTTT. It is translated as CASSHWDEKLFF.

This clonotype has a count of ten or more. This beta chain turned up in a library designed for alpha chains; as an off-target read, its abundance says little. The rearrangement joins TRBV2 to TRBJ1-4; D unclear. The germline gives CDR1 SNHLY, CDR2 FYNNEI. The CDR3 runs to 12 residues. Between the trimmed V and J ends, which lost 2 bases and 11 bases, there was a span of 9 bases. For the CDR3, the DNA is TGTGCCAGCAGTGAATCGTACGGTAAACTGTTTTTT. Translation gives CASSESYGKLFF. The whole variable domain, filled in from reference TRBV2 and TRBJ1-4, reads EPEVTQTPSHQVTQMGQEVILRCVPISNHLYFYWYRQILGQKVEFLVSFYNNEISEKSEIFDDQFSVERPDGSNFTLKIRSTKLEDSAMYFCASSESYGKLFFGSGTQLSVL.

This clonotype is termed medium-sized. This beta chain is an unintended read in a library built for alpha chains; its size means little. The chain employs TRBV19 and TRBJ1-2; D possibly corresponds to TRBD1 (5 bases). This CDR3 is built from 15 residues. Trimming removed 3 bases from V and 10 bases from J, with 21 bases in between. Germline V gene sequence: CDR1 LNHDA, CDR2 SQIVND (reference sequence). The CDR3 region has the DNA TGTGCCAGTAGTATGGGAACAGGCCGCGAATTGATCTACACCTTC. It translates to CASSMGTGRELIYTF. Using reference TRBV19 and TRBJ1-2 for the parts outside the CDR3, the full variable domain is DGGITQSPKYLFRKEGQNVTLSCEQNLNHDAMYWYRQDPGQGLRLIYYSQIVNDFQKGDIAEGYSVSREKKESFPLTVTSAQKNPTAFYLCASSMGTGRELIYTFGSGTRLTVV.

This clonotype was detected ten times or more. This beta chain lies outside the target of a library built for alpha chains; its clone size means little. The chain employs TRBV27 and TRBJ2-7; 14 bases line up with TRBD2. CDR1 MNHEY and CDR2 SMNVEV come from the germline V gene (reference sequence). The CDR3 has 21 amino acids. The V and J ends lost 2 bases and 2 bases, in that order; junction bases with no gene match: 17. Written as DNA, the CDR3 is TGTGCCAGCAGTTTAGAGGTAACGGGACTAGCGGGGGTTTCCCGACCCTACGAGCAGTACTTC. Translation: CASSLEVTGLAGVSRPYEQYF.

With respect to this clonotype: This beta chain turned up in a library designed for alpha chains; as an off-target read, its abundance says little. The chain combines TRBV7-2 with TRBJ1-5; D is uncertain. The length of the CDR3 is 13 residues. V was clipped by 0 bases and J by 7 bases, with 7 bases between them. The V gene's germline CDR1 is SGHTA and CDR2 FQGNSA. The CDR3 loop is CASSLAAYQPQHF. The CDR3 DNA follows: TGTGCCAGCAGCTTAGCCGCATACCAGCCCCAGCATTTT. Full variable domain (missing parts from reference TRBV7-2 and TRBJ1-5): GAGVSQSPSNKVTEKGKDVELRCDPISGHTALYWYRQSLGQGLEFLIYFQGNSAPDKSGLPSDRFSAERTGGSVSTLTIQRTQQEDSAVYLCASSLAAYQPQHFGDGTRLSIL.